This passage covers 17 T cell receptor beta chains from one sample sequenced in a study of cytomegalovirus exposure and HLA in healthy donors. 13 Jbeta primers and 60 Vbeta primers were used for the PCR. Using immunoSEQ multiplex PCR, the repertoire was profiled, and TCRdb retains in-frame clones only, with some absent. The sample includes some 42,000 clones, roughly 47% of them seen just once. The sequenced material came from PBMCs. These receptors originate from a human donor in good health.

The chain employs TRBV10-3 and TRBJ1-4; 7 bases map to TRBD1. V dropped 4 bases and J dropped 0; count of bases not matched to a gene: 8. This CDR3 is 17 amino acids long. Looked up from germline, CDR1 is ENHRY and CDR2 is SYGVKD. This CDR3 is CAISGDRLFATNEKLFF. The DNA for the CDR3 is TGTGCCATCAGTGGGGACAGACTCTTTGCAACTAATGAAAAACTGTTTTTT.

The chain has TRBV5-1 and TRBJ2-1, with TRBD2 matching over 11 bases. Germline loops: CDR1 SGHRS, CDR2 YFSETQ. The junction had 6 bases not matched to a gene; V was cut back by 4 bases and J by 0 bases. The CDR3 is 17 residues long. The CDR3 spells CASSPVGLADSYNEQFF. The DNA of the CDR3 is TGCGCCAGCAGCCCCGTGGGACTAGCGGACTCCTACAATGAGCAGTTCTTC.

This sequence joins TRBV30 and TRBJ1-5; TRBD1 is a possible D gene (5 bases). The germline CDR1 and CDR2 sequences are GTSNPN and SVGIG (reference sequence). V lost 0 bases to trimming and J lost 2 bases, with 8 bases between them. The CDR3 totals 14 residues. The CDR3 is CAWSVLRGNQPQHF. The CDR3, as DNA: TGTGCCTGGAGTGTACTCAGGGGCAATCAGCCCCAGCATTTT.

This rearrangement joins TRBV2 to TRBJ2-7, with 8 bases aligning to TRBD1. This CDR3 has 15 amino acids. V was clipped by 6 bases and J by 4 bases; unmatched bases: 11. The germline CDR1 and CDR2 sequences are SNHLY and FYNNEI. CDR3 DNA: TGTGCCAGCAGCGTGGTCCAGGGGGCAGGTTACGAGCAGTACTTC. Amino acid sequence: CASSVVQGAGYEQYF.

This sequence joins TRBV30 and TRBJ1-1; D remains unclear. The CDR3 loop spans 9 amino acids. Trimming took 6 bases from V and 4 from J, leaving 3 bases between them. Germline CDR1 GTSNPN, CDR2 SVGIG (reference sequence). CDR3 in DNA: TGTGCCTGCAGCACTGAAGCTTTCTTT. Amino acid sequence: CACSTEAFF.

The gene calls are TRBV7-2 and TRBJ1-2; 9 bases are shared with TRBD1. In germline, CDR1 is SGHTA, CDR2 FQGNSA. There are 15 residues in the CDR3. V dropped 5 bases and J dropped 5; count of bases not matched to a gene: 9. The CDR3 sequence: CASSAGQGHIYGYTF. The CDR3 region has the DNA TGTGCCAGCAGCGCCGGACAGGGGCACATTTATGGCTACACCTTC.

This clone showed up just once. The chain is built from TRBV19 and TRBJ2-5, with D possibly being TRBD1 (5 bases). The length of the CDR3 is 14 residues. Germline assignment: CDR1 LNHDA and CDR2 SQIVND (reference sequence). Trimming stripped 4 bases from V and 5 bases from J, with 14 bases between. CDR3: CASSNQGFGETQYF. DNA for the CDR3: TGTGCCAGTAGTAACCAGGGTTTCGGGGAGACCCAGTACTTC.

J is TRBJ1-4 and V is TRBV10-3; possibly TRBD1 for D (6 bases). Germline V gene lookup returns CDR1 ENHRY and CDR2 SYGVKD. This CDR3 is 13 amino acids long. V dropped 4 bases and J dropped 7 bases, with 10 bases sitting between them. The CDR3 region has the DNA TGTGCCATCAGTGGGCAGGGGTTTGAAAAACTGTTTTTT. This sequence encodes CAISGQGFEKLFF.

The rearrangement joins TRBV28 to TRBJ2-1; 10 nucleotides line up with TRBD2. The CDR3 extends over 14 amino acids. V shed 7 bases and J 5 bases; nucleotides not matched to a gene: 5. The germline V gene encodes CDR1 MDHEN and CDR2 SYDVKM. CDR3 in DNA: TGTGCCAGCACATCAGCGGGGGGGCACAATGAGCAGTTCTTC. It is translated as CASTSAGGHNEQFF.

The chain is built from TRBV27 and TRBJ1-1; maybe TRBD1 (5 bases). CDR1 is MNHEY and CDR2 is SMNVEV in the germline V gene (reference sequence). Trimming stripped 6 bases from V and 2 bases from J, with 7 bases between. The CDR3 runs to 12 residues. CDR3 bases: TGTGCCAGCAGGACAGCTAACACTGAAGCTTTCTTT. This sequence encodes CASRTANTEAFF.

J is TRBJ1-5 and V is TRBV5-6, with 11 positions matching TRBD1. This CDR3 has 18 amino acids. After removal of 5 bases from V and 0 bases from J, the junction contained 10 bases not matched to a gene. Germline V gene data show CDR1 as SGHDT and CDR2 as YYEEEE. In DNA form, the CDR3 reads TGTGCCAGCAGTTCCGGGACAGGGGGTGGTGGTAGCAATCAGCCCCAGCATTTT. This translates into CASSSGTGGGGSNQPQHF.

This clone came up once. The V and J genes are TRBV28 and TRBJ1-5, with a possible D match to TRBD1 (5 bases). V lost 3 bases and J 6 bases, leaving 18 bases between the germline ends. The CDR3 covers 16 residues. The germline gives CDR1 MDHEN, CDR2 SYDVKM. This CDR3 reads CASSFSMVGQGQPQHF. DNA for the CDR3: TGTGCCAGCAGTTTCAGTATGGTGGGTCAGGGTCAGCCCCAGCATTTT.

This sequence joins TRBV19 and TRBJ2-2, with a weak D call TRBD1 (5 bases). This CDR3 comprises 15 residues. Looked up from germline, CDR1 is LNHDA and CDR2 is SQIVND (reference sequence). The V gene lost 2 bases and the J gene lost 0 bases, with 7 bases spanning the gap. CDR3 in DNA: TGTGCCAGTAGTATATGGACATCGAACACCGGGGAGCTGTTTTTT. This sequence encodes CASSIWTSNTGELFF.

In its sample, this clone was seen a few times. The chain is built from TRBV6-5 and TRBJ2-7, with 9 bases lining up with TRBD1. Unmatched junction bases numbered 5, after V lost 5 bases and J lost 0 bases. Germline CDR1 MNHEY, CDR2 SVGAGI. The CDR3 spans 15 residues. The CDR3: CASSQTGQGSYEQYF. The CDR3 nucleotides are TGTGCCAGCAGTCAGACGGGACAGGGCTCCTACGAGCAGTACTTC.

V is TRBV6-5 and J is TRBJ2-1; D unresolved. Between the trimmed V and J ends, which lost 2 bases and 0 bases, there was a span of 8 bases. CDR3 length equals 15 residues. Germline V gives CDR1 MNHEY, CDR2 SVGAGI. The CDR3 here is CASSYAGSSYNEQFF. The CDR3 DNA is TGTGCCAGCAGTTACGCAGGTAGCTCCTACAATGAGCAGTTCTTC.

Written as DNA, the CDR3 is TGTGCCAGCAGGAAGGGACACACAGTCTACGAGCAGTACTTC. It is translated as CASRKGHTVYEQYF. This chain connects TRBV2 to TRBJ2-7; D is perhaps TRBD1 (6 bases). Trimming removed 6 bases from V and 3 bases from J, with 15 bases in between. The CDR3 loop spans 14 amino acids. Germline CDR1 is SNHLY and CDR2 is FYNNEI.

This clone was counted between two and nine times. J is TRBJ2-5 and V is TRBV7-2, with no clear D. The CDR3 spans 13 residues. Trimming took 6 bases from V and 5 from J, leaving 13 bases between them. Germline V gene sequence: CDR1 SGHTA, CDR2 FQGNSA. For the CDR3, the DNA is TGTGCCAGCAGTCGTCTAATCGGGGAGACCCAGTACTTC. Its translation is CASSRLIGETQYF.